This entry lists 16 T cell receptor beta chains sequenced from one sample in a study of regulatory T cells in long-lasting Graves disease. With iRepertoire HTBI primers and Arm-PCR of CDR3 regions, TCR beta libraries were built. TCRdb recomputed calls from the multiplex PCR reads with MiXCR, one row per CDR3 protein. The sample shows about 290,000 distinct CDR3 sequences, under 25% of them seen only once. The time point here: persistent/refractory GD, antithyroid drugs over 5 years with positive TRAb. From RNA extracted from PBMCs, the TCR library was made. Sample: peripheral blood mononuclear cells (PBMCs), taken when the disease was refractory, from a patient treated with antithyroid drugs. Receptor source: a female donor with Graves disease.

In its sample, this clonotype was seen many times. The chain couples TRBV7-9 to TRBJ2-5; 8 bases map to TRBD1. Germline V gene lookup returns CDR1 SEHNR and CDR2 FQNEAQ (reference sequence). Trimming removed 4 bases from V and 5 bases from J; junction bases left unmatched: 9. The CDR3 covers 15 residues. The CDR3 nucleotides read TGTGCCAGCAGCTCGGACAGGGAGCTTGGGGAGACCCAGTACTTC. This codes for CASSSDRELGETQYF.

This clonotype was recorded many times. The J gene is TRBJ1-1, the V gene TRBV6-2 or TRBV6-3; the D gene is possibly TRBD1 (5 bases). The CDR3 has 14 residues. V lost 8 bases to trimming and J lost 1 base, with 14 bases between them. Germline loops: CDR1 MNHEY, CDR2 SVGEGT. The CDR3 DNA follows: TGTGCCAGCGCGTTCGACAGAGCGAACACTGAAGCTTTCTTT. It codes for CASAFDRANTEAFF.

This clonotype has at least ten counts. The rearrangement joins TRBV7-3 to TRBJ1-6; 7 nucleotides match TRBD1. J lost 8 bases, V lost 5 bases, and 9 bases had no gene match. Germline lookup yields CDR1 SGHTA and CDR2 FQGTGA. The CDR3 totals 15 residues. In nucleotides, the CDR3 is TGTGCCAGCAGCGCAACTCCGGGACAGCATTCACCCCTCCACTTT. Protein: CASSATPGQHSPLHF.

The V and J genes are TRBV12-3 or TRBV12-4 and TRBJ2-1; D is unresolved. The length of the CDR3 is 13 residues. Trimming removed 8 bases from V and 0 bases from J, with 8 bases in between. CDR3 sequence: CASGRSSYNEQFF. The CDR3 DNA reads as TGTGCCAGCGGCAGGAGCTCCTACAATGAGCAGTTCTTC.

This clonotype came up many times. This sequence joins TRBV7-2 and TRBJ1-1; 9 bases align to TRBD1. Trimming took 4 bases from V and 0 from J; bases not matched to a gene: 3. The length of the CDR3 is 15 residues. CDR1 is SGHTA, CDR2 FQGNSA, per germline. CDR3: CASSSWTGVNTEAFF. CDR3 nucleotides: TGTGCCAGCAGCTCCTGGACAGGGGTGAACACTGAAGCTTTCTTT.

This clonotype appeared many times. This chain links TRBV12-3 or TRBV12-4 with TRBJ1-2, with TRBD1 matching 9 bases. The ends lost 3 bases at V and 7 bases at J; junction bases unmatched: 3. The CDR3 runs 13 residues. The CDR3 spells CASSFGTGSGYTF. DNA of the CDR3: TGTGCCAGCAGTTTCGGGACAGGGAGTGGCTACACCTTC.

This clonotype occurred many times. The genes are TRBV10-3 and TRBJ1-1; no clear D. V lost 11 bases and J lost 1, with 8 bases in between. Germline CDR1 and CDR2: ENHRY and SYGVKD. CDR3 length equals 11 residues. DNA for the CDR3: TGTGCCGCCGCAGAGAACACTGAAGCTTTCTTT. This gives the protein CAAAENTEAFF.

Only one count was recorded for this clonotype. CDR3 amino acids: CASSQKFSGRGEQYF. CDR3 nucleotides: TGTGCCAGCAGCCAAAAATTTAGCGGCCGGGGTGAGCAGTACTTC. V gene TRBV3-1 combines with J gene TRBJ2-7; possibly TRBD2 for D (6 bases). The V gene's germline CDR1 is LGHDT and CDR2 YNNKEL (reference sequence). The CDR3 spans 15 residues. V was shortened by 2 bases and J by 7 bases, with 18 bases between the two germline ends.

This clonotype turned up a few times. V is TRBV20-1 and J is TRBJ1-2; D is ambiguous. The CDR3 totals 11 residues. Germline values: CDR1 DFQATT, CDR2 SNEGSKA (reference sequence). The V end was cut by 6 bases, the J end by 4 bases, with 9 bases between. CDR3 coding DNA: TGCAGTGCAGGGAGTTTCTATGGCTACACCTTC. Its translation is CSAGSFYGYTF.

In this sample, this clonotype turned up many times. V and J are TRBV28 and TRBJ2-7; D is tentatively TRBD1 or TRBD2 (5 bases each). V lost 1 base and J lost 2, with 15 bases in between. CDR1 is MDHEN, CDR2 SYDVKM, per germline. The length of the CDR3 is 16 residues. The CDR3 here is CASSLFRAGRTYEQYF. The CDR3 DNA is TGTGCCAGCAGTTTATTTCGGGCAGGGAGAACCTACGAGCAGTACTTC.

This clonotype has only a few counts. CDR3 amino acids: CASSFEREGHNEQFF. CDR3 bases: TGTGCCAGCAGCTTTGAGCGGGAGGGTCACAATGAGCAGTTCTTC. The V call is TRBV11-2, the J call TRBJ2-1, with 10 bases matching TRBD2. This CDR3 spans 15 amino acids. Germline CDR1 and CDR2: SGHAT and FQNNGV. Trimming cost V 3 bases and J 5 bases; bases outside gene matches: 4.

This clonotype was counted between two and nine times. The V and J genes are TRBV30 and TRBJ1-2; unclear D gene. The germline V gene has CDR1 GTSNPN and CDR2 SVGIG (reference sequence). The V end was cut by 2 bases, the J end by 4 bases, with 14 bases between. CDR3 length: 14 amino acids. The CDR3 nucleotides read TGTGCCTGGAGTCCCAGGACCAGAGGCTATGGCTACACCTTC. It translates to CAWSPRTRGYGYTF. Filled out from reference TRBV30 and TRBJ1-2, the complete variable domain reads SQTIHQWPATLVQPVGSPLSLECTVEGTSNPNLYWYRQAAGRGLQLLFYSVGIGQISSEVPQNLSASRPQDRQFILSSKKLLLSDSGFYLCAWSPRTRGYGYTFGSGTRLTVV.

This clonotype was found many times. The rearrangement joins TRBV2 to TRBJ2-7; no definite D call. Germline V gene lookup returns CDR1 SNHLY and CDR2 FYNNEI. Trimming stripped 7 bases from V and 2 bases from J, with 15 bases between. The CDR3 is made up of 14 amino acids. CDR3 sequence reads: CASTNPSNTYEQYF. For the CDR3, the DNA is TGTGCCAGCACTAATCCCTCGAATACCTACGAGCAGTACTTC.

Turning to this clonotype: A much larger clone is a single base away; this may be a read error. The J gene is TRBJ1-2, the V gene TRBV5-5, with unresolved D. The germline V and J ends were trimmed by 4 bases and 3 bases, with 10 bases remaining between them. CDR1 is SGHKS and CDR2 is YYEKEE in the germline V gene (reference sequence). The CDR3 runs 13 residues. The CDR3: CASSASMDYGYTF. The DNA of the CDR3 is TGTGCCAGCAGCGCATCGATGGACTATGGCTACACCTTC.

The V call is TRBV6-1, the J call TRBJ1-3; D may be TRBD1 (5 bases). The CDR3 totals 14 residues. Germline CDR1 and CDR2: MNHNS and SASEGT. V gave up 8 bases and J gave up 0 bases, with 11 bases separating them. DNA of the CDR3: TGTGCCAGCTGTGGGGACTTCTCTGGAAACACCATATATTTT. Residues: CASCGDFSGNTIYF.

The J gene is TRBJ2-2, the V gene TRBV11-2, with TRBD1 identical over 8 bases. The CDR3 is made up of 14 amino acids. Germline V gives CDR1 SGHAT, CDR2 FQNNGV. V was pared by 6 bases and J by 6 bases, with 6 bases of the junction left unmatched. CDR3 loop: CASRRPGQAGELFF. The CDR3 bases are TGTGCCAGCAGGAGGCCGGGACAGGCCGGGGAGCTGTTTTTT.